This is a list of T cell receptor beta chains from one sample in a study of OX40 agonist ivuxolimab in advanced cancers. Sequencing was performed with immunoSEQ multiplex PCR; in TCRdb, only in-frame clones are kept and a portion is missing. The data contain 79,000 or so clones, more than 80% of them singletons. The source material was CD4+ or CD8+ T cells sorted from blood, sampled in a trial of the OX40 agonist ivuxolimab. The receptors were sampled from an adult with an advanced solid tumor such as melanoma, head and neck, liver or kidney cancer. Both conserved end residues are trimmed from each CDR3.

v_gene: TRBV10-3
CDR3aa: ATGTSGRTYEQY

v_gene: TRBV2
CDR3aa: ASSGTGVSNQPQH

v_gene: TRBV21-1
CDR3aa: ASSNGGSRRGYT

v_gene: TRBV5-1
CDR3aa: ASSEGTGPSYEQY

v_gene: TRBV19
CDR3aa: ASSLKSSSSYNEQF

v_gene: TRBV30
CDR3aa: AWSPNGAVNEQY

v_gene: TRBV9
CDR3aa: ASSVGQGRDTGELF

v_gene: TRBV6-5
CDR3aa: ASKRSGGGNEQF

v_gene: TRBV6-6
CDR3aa: ASGPALGKLF

v_gene: TRBV11-3
CDR3aa: ASSWGKTGDQETQY

v_gene: TRBV7-2
CDR3aa: ASSLGLAGGGGDTQY

v_gene: TRBV5-5
CDR3aa: ASSFDQINQPQH

v_gene: TRBV7-8
CDR3aa: ASSLGQRRTGELF

v_gene: TRBV7-9
CDR3aa: ASSSTGELRTDTQY